This TCR beta chain was sequenced for a study of cytomegalovirus exposure and HLA in healthy donors. Overall study results and limits: TCR beta chains numbering under 200 were designated cytomegalovirus-associated. The tendency of first-cohort TCR clusters to co-occur in the roughly 110 validation repertoires was the finding of a later analysis. A few of the chains that were CMV-associated were confirmed in vitro to be specific for CMV antigens.

The germline V gene has CDR1 SGHDT and CDR2 YYEEEE. This CDR3 is built from 17 residues. With V trimmed by 0 bases and J by 2 bases, 9 bases remained unmatched. The data were produced by immunoSEQ multiplex PCR, yet TCRdb's version contains in-frame clones alone and is incomplete. The repertoire consists of roughly 130,000 clones, with 80% to 90% occurring once and the leading ten covering about 6.4%. With respect to this clone: Its antigen is undetermined.

The chain joins TRBV5-6 to TRBJ2-5; 8 nucleotides match TRBD1. This clonotype was sampled from a woman between 25 and 40 years old in good health and CMV-seropositive. Sequencing was carried out using PBMCs. CDR3 sequence: CASSLGQGILIQETQYF. DNA of the CDR3: TGTGCCAGCAGCTTGGGACAGGGGATTTTAATTCAAGAGACCCAGTACTTC.